These 16 T cell receptor beta chains share one sample of origin, sequenced in a study of CD8 T cells in Susac syndrome. Reverse transcription of about 0.5 to 1 ug RNA was carried out with random hexamers. Via MiXCR, TCRdb re-called the immunoSEQ multiplex PCR reads, giving one row per CDR3 protein. This sample has about 100,000 distinct CDR3 sequences; about 95% occur once, and the top ten carry 0.3%. Specimen: CD8+ T cells from PBMCs. The receptors originated from a human donor with Susac syndrome.

The V and J genes are TRBV9 and TRBJ2-1; 9 bases align to TRBD2. The junction had 6 bases not matched to a gene; V was cut back by 0 bases and J by 5 bases. Germline CDR1 is SGDLS and CDR2 is YYNGEE. The CDR3 consists of 16 residues. CDR3 in amino acids: CASSVVSGRSHNEQFF. CDR3 sequence (DNA): TGTGCCAGCAGCGTAGTGAGCGGGAGGTCCCACAATGAGCAGTTCTTC. Drawing the rest from reference TRBV9 and TRBJ2-1, the complete variable domain is DSGVTQTPKHLITATGQRVTLRCSPRSGDLSVYWYQQSLDQGLQFLIQYYNGEERAKGNILERFSAQQFPDLHSELNLSSLELGDSALYFCASSVVSGRSHNEQFFGPGTRLTVL.

The J gene is TRBJ2-5, the V gene TRBV7-9; TRBD1 is a possible D gene (5 bases). CDR1 is SEHNR, CDR2 FQNEAQ, per germline (reference sequence). The CDR3 length is 14 residues. The germline V and J ends were trimmed by 1 base and 2 bases, with 8 bases remaining between them. The CDR3 DNA is TGTGCCAGCAGCTTAGGACGGACACAAGAGACCCAGTACTTC. Protein product: CASSLGRTQETQYF.

The CDR3 DNA sequence: TGCAGTGCTAGCGGGAGAGGCGAGCAGTACTTC. This encodes CSASGRGEQYF. This chain joins TRBV20-1 and TRBJ2-7; D is possibly TRBD2 (6 bases). The germline V and J ends were trimmed by 3 bases and 6 bases, with 9 bases remaining between them. CDR3 size: 11 residues. Per the germline V gene, CDR1 is DFQATT and CDR2 is SNEGSKA (reference sequence).

The chain couples TRBV20-1 to TRBJ1-2, with 10 bases aligning to TRBD1. Germline V gives CDR1 DFQATT, CDR2 SNEGSKA (reference sequence). With V trimmed by 2 bases and J by 6 bases, 3 bases remained unmatched. The CDR3 contains 13 residues. The CDR3: CSARWDRGNGYTF. The DNA of the CDR3 is TGCAGTGCTAGATGGGACAGGGGAAATGGCTACACCTTC.

This sequence joins TRBV7-3 and TRBJ2-3; possible D gene TRBD1, 10 bases. V lost 0 bases and J lost 0, with 19 bases in between. This CDR3 comprises 19 residues. CDR1 is SGHTA and CDR2 is FQGTGA in the germline V gene. In nucleotides, the CDR3 is TGTGCCAGCAGCTTAACGGGACAGGGGACTAGCAAAAGCACAGATACGCAGTATTTT. Residues: CASSLTGQGTSKSTDTQYF. Variable domain in full (rest from reference TRBV7-3 and TRBJ2-3): GAGVSQTPSNKVTEKGKYVELRCDPISGHTALYWYRQSLGQGPEFLIYFQGTGAADDSGLPNDRFFAVRPEGSVSTLKIQRTERGDSAVYLCASSLTGQGTSKSTDTQYFGPGTRLTVL.

The V gene is TRBV29-1, the J gene TRBJ2-2; D is undetermined. V was cut by 7 bases and J by 0 bases, with 12 bases left in between. The germline V gene has CDR1 SQVTM and CDR2 ANQGSEA. This CDR3 has 14 residues. The CDR3 sequence is CSAQPRANTGELFF. Written as DNA, the CDR3 is TGCAGCGCCCAACCTAGGGCGAACACCGGGGAGCTGTTTTTT.

This chain connects TRBV4-1 to TRBJ2-7; tentatively, D is TRBD2 (5 bases). The germline V gene has CDR1 MGHRA and CDR2 YSYEKL. V was cut by 0 bases and J by 4 bases, with 10 bases left in between. This CDR3 region has 14 residues. The CDR3 spells CASSQDTEVYEQYF. The CDR3 DNA reads TGCGCCAGCAGCCAAGATACGGAGGTGTACGAGCAGTACTTC.

This chain connects TRBV4-1 to TRBJ1-2; D not certain. Germline CDR1 and CDR2: MGHRA and YSYEKL. The CDR3 covers 13 residues. V lost 0 bases to trimming and J lost 4 bases, with 6 bases between them. The CDR3: CASSQDRSYGYTF. The CDR3 DNA is TGCGCCAGCAGCCAAGATCGGAGCTATGGCTACACCTTC.

The CDR3 loop is CSAPLAGRHEQYF. The CDR3 DNA sequence: TGCAGTGCGCCGCTAGCGGGGAGGCACGAGCAGTACTTC. The chain has TRBV20-1 and TRBJ2-7, with 9 bases that match TRBD2. This CDR3 has 13 amino acids. CDR1 DFQATT and CDR2 SNEGSKA come from the germline V gene (reference sequence). The V gene end was trimmed by 6 bases and the J gene end by 5 bases; junction bases not matched to a gene: 8.

The chain links TRBV28 to TRBJ2-1, with unresolved D. From germline, CDR1 is MDHEN and CDR2 SYDVKM. This CDR3 comprises 11 residues. The ends were cut back, 7 bases at V and 8 bases at J, with 9 bases in the middle. The CDR3 DNA reads TGTGCCAGCATTATTGGGGATGAGCAGTTCTTC. Amino acid sequence: CASIIGDEQFF.

The rearrangement joins TRBV4-1 to TRBJ1-2; D unclear. Germline assignment: CDR1 MGHRA and CDR2 YSYEKL. CDR3 length equals 14 residues. The V end was cut by 5 bases, the J end by 1 base, with 11 bases between. CDR3 sequence: CASSDPGGNYGYTF. The CDR3 coding sequence is TGCGCCAGCAGCGACCCCGGCGGTAACTATGGCTACACCTTC.

The rearrangement uses TRBV7-9 and TRBJ2-7, with D unclear. V dropped 0 bases and J dropped 6 bases, with 6 bases sitting between them. Germline V CDR1 and CDR2: SEHNR, FQNEAQ (reference sequence). The CDR3 extends over 12 amino acids. As DNA, the CDR3 is TGTGCCAGCAGCTTAGCCCTGACCGAGCAGTACTTC. Translating it yields CASSLALTEQYF.

The chain carries TRBV5-6 and TRBJ1-2, with 7 bases that match TRBD1. Germline V CDR1 and CDR2: SGHDT, YYEEEE. J gave up 2 bases and V 4 bases, and 11 bases lay outside the gene matches. CDR3 length equals 16 residues. In DNA, the CDR3 is TGTGCCAGCAGCGCGAGAGGGACAGAGCTAAACTATGGCTACACCTTC. Translated: CASSARGTELNYGYTF.

Note on this clonotype: At one end the junction does not follow the germline gene, possibly because of a read error. The chain recombines TRBV13 with TRBJ1-2, with D perhaps TRBD1 (5 bases). Germline loops: CDR1 PRHDT, CDR2 FYEKMQ (reference sequence). The CDR3 is 12 residues long. DNA of the CDR3: TGTGCCAGCAGCCTAGGGACGGTTGGCTACACCTTC. Residues: CASSLGTVGYTF.

This sequence joins TRBV6-5 and TRBJ2-6; tentatively, D is TRBD2 (5 bases). Trimming took off 2 bases at V and 0 bases at J, with 5 bases between the two ends. In germline, CDR1 is MNHEY, CDR2 SVGAGI. This CDR3 contains 15 residues. Here the CDR3 reads CASSYAGSGANVLTF. In DNA, the CDR3 is TGTGCCAGCAGTTACGCGGGCTCTGGGGCCAACGTCCTGACTTTC.

This chain uses TRBV29-1 with TRBJ1-4; D gene uncertain. The V end lost 1 base, the J end lost 4 bases, and 7 bases lay between the germline ends. CDR1 SQVTM and CDR2 ANQGSEA come from the germline V gene. The length of the CDR3 is 13 residues. CDR3 region: CSVEATVNEKLFF. CDR3 DNA sequence: TGCAGCGTTGAAGCAACAGTTAATGAAAAACTGTTTTTT.